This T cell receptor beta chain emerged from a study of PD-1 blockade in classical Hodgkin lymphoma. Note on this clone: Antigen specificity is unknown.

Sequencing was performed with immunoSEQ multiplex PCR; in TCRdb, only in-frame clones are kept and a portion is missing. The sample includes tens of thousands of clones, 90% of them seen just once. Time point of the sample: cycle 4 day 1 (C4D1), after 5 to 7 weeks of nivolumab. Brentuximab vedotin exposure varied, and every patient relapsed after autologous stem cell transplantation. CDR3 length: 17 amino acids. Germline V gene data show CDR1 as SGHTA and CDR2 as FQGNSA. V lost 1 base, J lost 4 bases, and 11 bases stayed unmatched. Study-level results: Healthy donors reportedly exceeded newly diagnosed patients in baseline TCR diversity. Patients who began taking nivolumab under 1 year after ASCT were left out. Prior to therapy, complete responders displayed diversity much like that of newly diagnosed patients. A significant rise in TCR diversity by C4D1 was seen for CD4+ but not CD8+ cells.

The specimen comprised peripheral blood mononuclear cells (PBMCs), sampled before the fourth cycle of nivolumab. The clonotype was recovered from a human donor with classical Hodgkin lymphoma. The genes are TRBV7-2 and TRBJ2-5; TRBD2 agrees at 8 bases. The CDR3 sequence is CASSLVSGGAWGETQYF. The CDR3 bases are TGTGCCAGCAGCTTAGTATCCGGGGGGGCCTGGGGAGAGACCCAGTACTTC.